These 27 T cell receptor beta chains were sequenced from one sample in a study of T cells in pancreatic ductal adenocarcinoma. Libraries were prepared by immunoSEQ multiplex PCR; TCRdb keeps only in-frame clonotypes and omits some of them. Of more than 15,000 clones in the sample, about nine tenths were seen once. Selected pancreatic ductal adenocarcinoma patients had undergone surgery without neoadjuvant therapy. The sequencing sample was made of PBMCs. Source of these receptors: a human donor with pancreatic ductal adenocarcinoma.

This clone occurred a few times. V is TRBV2 and J is TRBJ1-5; D not resolved. The CDR3 has 15 amino acids. V shed 2 bases and J shed 4 bases, with 12 bases lying between them. Germline loops: CDR1 SNHLY, CDR2 FYNNEI. CDR3 nucleotides: TGTGCCAGCAGTGAAATGGCAGGTATGAATCAGCCCCAGCATTTT. Protein sequence: CASSEMAGMNQPQHF.

The CDR3 region is CASSSKRGGPTDTQYF. As DNA, the CDR3 is TGTGCCAGCAGCTCCAAGCGGGGGGGCCCCACAGATACGCAGTATTTT. This rearrangement joins TRBV5-4 to TRBJ2-3; 10 nucleotides align to TRBD2. There are 16 residues in the CDR3. Looked up from germline, CDR1 is SGHNT and CDR2 is YYREEE (reference sequence). V was clipped by 3 bases and J by 2 bases; unmatched bases: 6.

The chain is built from TRBV7-3 and TRBJ2-7, with 10 bases that match TRBD1. After removal of 4 bases from V and 5 bases from J, the junction contained 2 bases not matched to a gene. Germline V gene data show CDR1 as SGHTA and CDR2 as FQGTGA. The CDR3 has 13 amino acids. CDR3 amino acids: CASSSTGGNEQYF. The CDR3, as DNA: TGTGCCAGCAGCTCGACAGGGGGCAACGAGCAGTACTTC.

V gene TRBV30 combines with J gene TRBJ1-1; a weak D match, TRBD1 (5 bases). The germline CDR1 and CDR2 sequences are GTSNPN and SVGIG (reference sequence). Trimming cost V 0 bases and J 4 bases, with 9 bases left between them. The CDR3 runs 13 residues. CDR3 nucleotide sequence: TGTGCCTGGAGTGTACGGAGGGGCACTGAAGCTTTCTTT. Translation: CAWSVRRGTEAFF.

The gene calls are TRBV4-1 and TRBJ1-5; unclear D gene. The V gene's germline CDR1 is MGHRA and CDR2 YSYEKL. The ends were cut back, 0 bases at V and 6 bases at J, with 6 bases in the middle. CDR3 length equals 13 residues. Written as DNA, the CDR3 is TGCGCCAGCAGCCAAGACGGGAGTCAGCCCCAGCATTTT. Residues: CASSQDGSQPQHF.

V usage is TRBV5-1 and J usage is TRBJ2-1, with a possible D match to TRBD2 (5 bases). Germline lookup yields CDR1 SGHRS and CDR2 YFSETQ. Trimming took off 0 bases at V and 5 bases at J, with 12 bases between the two ends. The CDR3 runs 15 residues. The CDR3 loop reads CASSLGTGSHNEQFF. DNA of the CDR3: TGCGCCAGCAGCTTGGGGACTGGAAGTCACAATGAGCAGTTCTTC. Using reference TRBV5-1 and TRBJ2-1 for the parts outside the CDR3, the full variable domain is KAGVTQTPRYLIKTRGQQVTLSCSPISGHRSVSWYQQTPGQGLQFLFEYFSETQRNKGNFPGRFSGRQFSNSRSEMNVSTLELGDSALYLCASSLGTGSHNEQFFGPGTRLTVL.

Details on this clone: This same CDR3 is encoded by further DNA sequences in the sample. The rearrangement uses TRBV6-5 and TRBJ2-5, with D uncertain. This CDR3 spans 11 amino acids. CDR1 is MNHEY and CDR2 is SVGAGI in the germline V gene. V lost 8 bases to trimming and J lost 5 bases, with 9 bases between them. CDR3 DNA sequence: TGTGCCAGCCTTTCTCAGGAGACCCAGTACTTC. Protein product: CASLSQETQYF.

This clone was seen a single time. V gene TRBV19 combines with J gene TRBJ1-4; no clear D. The V end lost 3 bases, the J end lost 10 bases, and 12 bases lay between the germline ends. CDR1 and CDR2 from the germline V gene are LNHDA and SQIVND (reference sequence). The CDR3 spans 13 residues. CDR3 region: CASSIREGGKLFF. The DNA for the CDR3 is TGTGCCAGTAGTATTCGCGAGGGTGGAAAACTGTTTTTT.

This rearrangement joins TRBV11-3 to TRBJ1-1; D might be TRBD1 (5 bases). The V gene lost 5 bases and the J gene lost 10 bases, with 20 bases spanning the gap. CDR3 size: 14 residues. CDR1 and CDR2 from the germline V gene are SGHNT and YENEEA. In DNA form, the CDR3 reads TGTGCCAGCAGCCCGCCTTCTGTTGGGGCAGGAGCTTTCTTT. Translated: CASSPPSVGAGAFF.

This clone was observed once. The chain employs TRBV27 and TRBJ1-5; the match to TRBD1 covers 7 bases. Looked up from germline, CDR1 is MNHEY and CDR2 is SMNVEV (reference sequence). The CDR3 totals 17 residues. Trimming removed 0 bases from V and 3 bases from J; junction bases left unmatched: 8. CDR3 DNA sequence: TGTGCCAGCAGTTTATCCTATTGGGACAGTCCCAATCAGCCCCAGCATTTT. Translated, it gives CASSLSYWDSPNQPQHF.

This chain uses TRBV28 with TRBJ1-6, with 7 bases lining up with TRBD1. V was clipped by 3 bases and J by 5 bases; unmatched bases: 4. The germline V gene has CDR1 MDHEN and CDR2 SYDVKM. This CDR3 comprises 15 residues. CDR3 bases: TGTGCCAGCAGTTTCGTACAGGGGAATAATTCACCCCTCCACTTT. Encoded protein: CASSFVQGNNSPLHF. Together with reference TRBV28 and TRBJ1-6, the CDR3 gives the full variable domain: DVKVTQSSRYLVKRTGEKVFLECVQDMDHENMFWYRQDPGLGLRLIYFSYDVKMKEKGDIPEGYSVSREKKERFSLILESASTNQTSMYLCASSFVQGNNSPLHFGNGTRLTVT.

V usage is TRBV4-1 and J usage is TRBJ2-2, with D perhaps matching TRBD2 (6 bases). The CDR3 covers 15 residues. Germline values: CDR1 MGHRA, CDR2 YSYEKL. V lost 4 bases to trimming and J lost 5 bases, with 14 bases between them. The CDR3 loop is CASSLRLVETGELFF. CDR3 coding DNA: TGCGCCAGCAGCCTCCGACTAGTCGAAACCGGGGAGCTGTTTTTT.

The V gene is TRBV19, the J gene TRBJ1-5; weak D call: TRBD1 (6 bases). The germline V and J ends were trimmed by 5 bases and 1 base, with 15 bases remaining between them. The CDR3 totals 16 residues. Germline-derived CDR1 and CDR2 are LNHDA and SQIVND (reference sequence). CDR3 amino acids: CASSSGTLGSNQPQHF. Written as DNA, the CDR3 is TGTGCCAGTAGTTCCGGGACACTAGGGAGCAATCAGCCCCAGCATTTT.

The chain's CDR3 is CASSLAKAGVPTDTQYF. The CDR3 bases are TGTGCCAGCAGCTTAGCGAAAGCGGGGGTTCCCACAGATACGCAGTATTTT. This chain connects TRBV7-9 to TRBJ2-3; 8 positions match TRBD2. This CDR3 is 17 amino acids long. Germline assignment: CDR1 SEHNR and CDR2 FQNEAQ (reference sequence). The V segment lost 0 bases and the J segment 2 bases; nucleotides outside the gene matches: 7.

The chain couples TRBV28 to TRBJ1-5; TRBD1 might be the D (5 bases). Trimming took off 3 bases at V and 3 bases at J, with 12 bases between the two ends. Looked up from germline, CDR1 is MDHEN and CDR2 is SYDVKM. This CDR3 is built from 15 residues. CDR3 in DNA: TGTGCCAGCAGTTTGTCGCAGGGACTCAATCAGCCCCAGCATTTT. It is translated as CASSLSQGLNQPQHF.

The chain employs TRBV2 and TRBJ1-4; no reliable D call. The CDR3 loop spans 11 amino acids. Germline V gene sequence: CDR1 SNHLY, CDR2 FYNNEI. Deletions cut 6 bases from V and 8 bases from J, with 7 bases between. The CDR3 loop reads CASSLQEKLFF. As DNA, the CDR3 is TGTGCCAGCAGCCTACAGGAAAAACTGTTTTTT.

The V gene is TRBV7-6, the J gene TRBJ2-1; 9 bases are a match to TRBD2. CDR1 is SGHVS and CDR2 is FNYEAQ in the germline V gene. This CDR3 has 14 residues. V trimming: 1 base; J trimming: 8 bases; junction bases outside the gene matches: 3. The CDR3 sequence is CASSLGGGVDEQFF. As DNA, the CDR3 is TGTGCCAGCAGCTTAGGCGGGGGGGTGGATGAGCAGTTCTTC.

This clone was counted a single time. This chain links TRBV4-3 with TRBJ1-1; possibly TRBD1 for D (5 bases). Per germline, CDR1 LGHNA and CDR2 YSLEER. Trimming removed 4 bases from V and 6 bases from J, with 12 bases in between. CDR3 length: 13 residues. The CDR3 DNA reads as TGCGCCAGCAGCCGTTATCGGGGGGCTGAAGCTTTCTTT. Its translation is CASSRYRGAEAFF.

The count of this clone is one. The chain joins TRBV28 to TRBJ2-3, with TRBD2 identical over 7 bases. This CDR3 has 15 residues. Per the germline V gene, CDR1 is MDHEN and CDR2 is SYDVKM. Trimming cost V 2 bases and J 1 base; bases outside gene matches: 3. The CDR3 sequence: CASSLRDYRTDTQYF. In DNA form, the CDR3 reads TGTGCCAGCAGTTTAAGGGACTACCGCACAGATACGCAGTATTTT. Together with reference TRBV28 and TRBJ2-3, the CDR3 gives the full variable domain: DVKVTQSSRYLVKRTGEKVFLECVQDMDHENMFWYRQDPGLGLRLIYFSYDVKMKEKGDIPEGYSVSREKKERFSLILESASTNQTSMYLCASSLRDYRTDTQYFGPGTRLTVL.

The chain is built from TRBV14 and TRBJ2-7, with TRBD2 as a possible D gene (5 bases). CDR1 and CDR2 (germline): SGHDN, FVKESK. This CDR3 spans 14 amino acids. V lost 4 bases and J 7 bases, leaving 17 bases between the germline ends. DNA for the CDR3: TGTGCCAGCAGCCCCCAAGGGAGCCTTGGGGAGCAGTACTTC. Encoded protein: CASSPQGSLGEQYF.

This chain uses TRBV2 with TRBJ1-5; 9 bases map to TRBD1. Trimming cost V 6 bases and J 6 bases; bases outside gene matches: 9. Per the germline V gene, CDR1 is SNHLY and CDR2 is FYNNEI. The CDR3 length is 15 residues. CDR3 sequence (DNA): TGTGCCAGCAGATACAGACAGGGGGACGGTCAGCCCCAGCATTTT. Protein: CASRYRQGDGQPQHF. Drawing the rest from reference TRBV2 and TRBJ1-5, the complete variable domain is EPEVTQTPSHQVTQMGQEVILRCVPISNHLYFYWYRQILGQKVEFLVSFYNNEISEKSEIFDDQFSVERPDGSNFTLKIRSTKLEDSAMYFCASRYRQGDGQPQHFGDGTRLSIL.

The chain carries TRBV19 and TRBJ1-1, with 8 bases matching TRBD1. CDR1 LNHDA and CDR2 SQIVND come from the germline V gene (reference sequence). There are 15 residues in the CDR3. The V and J ends lost 7 bases and 5 bases, in that order; junction bases with no gene match: 12. The CDR3 sequence is CASKRTGNDGTEAFF. The CDR3 bases are TGTGCCAGTAAAAGGACAGGGAATGATGGAACTGAAGCTTTCTTT.

The chain uses TRBV7-2 and TRBJ2-7; TRBD2 is a possible D gene (5 bases). The CDR3 loop spans 14 amino acids. V lost 5 bases to trimming and J lost 0 bases, with 11 bases between them. CDR1 and CDR2 from the germline V gene are SGHTA and FQGNSA. The CDR3: CASSQDWSSYEQYF. The CDR3 coding sequence is TGTGCCAGCAGCCAGGACTGGAGCTCCTACGAGCAGTACTTC.

The chain employs TRBV7-9 and TRBJ1-4; tentative D call: TRBD1 (6 bases). The CDR3 has 18 residues. CDR1 is SEHNR, CDR2 FQNEAQ, per germline (reference sequence). The V end lost 5 bases, the J end lost 0 bases, and 19 bases lay between the germline ends. The DNA for the CDR3 is TGTGCCAGCAGCGCCCTCAGGGGCGTACGGGCAACTAATGAAAAACTGTTTTTT. This codes for CASSALRGVRATNEKLFF.

CDR3 protein: CASSPDTPHEQYF. The CDR3 DNA is TGTGCCAGCAGCCCGGACACCCCTCACGAGCAGTACTTC. The gene calls are TRBV7-2 and TRBJ2-7; D might be TRBD1 (5 bases). The CDR3 is made up of 13 amino acids. Trimming removed 5 bases from V and 5 bases from J, with 13 bases in between. From germline, CDR1 is SGHTA and CDR2 FQGNSA.

The table lists this clone with a count of one. The chain combines TRBV5-6 with TRBJ2-3; possibly TRBD2 for D (5 bases). The V and J ends lost 2 bases and 0 bases respectively, with 13 bases between them. Germline V gene data show CDR1 as SGHDT and CDR2 as YYEEEE. This CDR3 contains 16 residues. The CDR3 is CASSFVSEGSTDTQYF. Written as DNA, the CDR3 is TGTGCCAGCAGCTTCGTTTCAGAGGGTAGCACAGATACGCAGTATTTT. Looking up the rest from reference TRBV5-6 and TRBJ2-3 gives the full variable domain: DAGVTQSPTHLIKTRGQQVTLRCSPKSGHDTVSWYQQALGQGPQFIFQYYEEEERQRGNFPDRFSGHQFPNYSSELNVNALLLGDSALYLCASSFVSEGSTDTQYFGPGTRLTVL.

V is TRBV6-6 and J is TRBJ1-6; 7 nucleotides align to TRBD1. V lost 2 bases, J lost 5 bases, and 6 bases stayed unmatched. The length of the CDR3 is 16 residues. Germline CDR1 and CDR2: MNHNY and SVGAGI (reference sequence). Here the CDR3 reads CASSYPGTVNNSPLHF. CDR3 nucleotide sequence: TGTGCCAGCAGTTACCCGGGGACAGTCAATAATTCACCCCTCCACTTT.